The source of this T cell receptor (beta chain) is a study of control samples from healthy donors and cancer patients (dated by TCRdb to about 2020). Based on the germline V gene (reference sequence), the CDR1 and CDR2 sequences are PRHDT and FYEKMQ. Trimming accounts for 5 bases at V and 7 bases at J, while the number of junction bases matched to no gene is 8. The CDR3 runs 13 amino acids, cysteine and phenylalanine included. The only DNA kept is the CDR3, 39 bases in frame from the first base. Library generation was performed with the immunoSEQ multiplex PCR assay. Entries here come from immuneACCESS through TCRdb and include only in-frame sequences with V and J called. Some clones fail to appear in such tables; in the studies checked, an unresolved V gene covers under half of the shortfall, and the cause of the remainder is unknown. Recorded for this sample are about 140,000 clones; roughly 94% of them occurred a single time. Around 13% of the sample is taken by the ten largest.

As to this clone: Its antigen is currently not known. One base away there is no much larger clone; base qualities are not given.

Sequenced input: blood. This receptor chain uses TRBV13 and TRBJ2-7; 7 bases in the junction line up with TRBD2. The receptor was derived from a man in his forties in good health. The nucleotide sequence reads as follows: TGTGCCAGCAGCCGGAGCGGGGAATGGGAGCAGTACTTC. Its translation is CASSRSGEWEQYF.